These 4 T cell receptor beta chains came from one sample sequenced in a study of cytomegalovirus exposure and HLA in healthy donors. The PCR was carried out with 60 Vbeta primers and 13 Jbeta primers. Assay: immunoSEQ multiplex PCR; the TCRdb copy retains only in-frame clones and omits some. The sample lists 90,000 to 110,000 clones, 75% occurring once. The sequencing input was PBMCs. These receptors came from a man between 35 and 55 years old in good health and CMV-seronegative.

As to this clone: Distinct nucleotide sequences in the sample also encode this CDR3. In DNA form, the CDR3 reads TGCGCCAGTACCACAACAGATAGCAATCAGCCCCAGCATTTT. Its translation: CASTTTDSNQPQHF. J is TRBJ1-5 and V is TRBV4-1, with unresolved D. CDR3 length: 14 residues. V was cut by 9 bases and J by 0 bases, with 12 bases left in between. Germline V gene sequence: CDR1 MGHRA, CDR2 YSYEKL.

V usage is TRBV7-9 and J usage is TRBJ2-3; 8 bases align to TRBD1. Germline trimming cut 5 bases from V and 2 bases from J; bases unmatched to any gene: 3. CDR1 and CDR2 from the germline V gene are SEHNR and FQNEAQ (reference sequence). The CDR3 contains 14 residues. In nucleotides, the CDR3 is TGTGCCAGCAGCGGGACAGGAATCACAGATACGCAGTATTTT. Protein product: CASSGTGITDTQYF.

This chain uses TRBV14 with TRBJ2-1, with a weak D call TRBD2 (5 bases). Trimming cost V 4 bases and J 9 bases, with 25 bases left between them. The CDR3 runs 17 residues. Germline V gene sequence: CDR1 SGHDN, CDR2 FVKESK. The CDR3 region is CASSPPFSGRLWIEQFF. Written as DNA, the CDR3 is TGTGCCAGCAGCCCGCCCTTCTCGGGGAGACTGTGGATTGAGCAGTTCTTC.

The V gene is TRBV27, the J gene TRBJ1-3, with unresolved D. V was shortened by 6 bases and J by 0 bases, with 12 bases between the two germline ends. Germline values: CDR1 MNHEY, CDR2 SMNVEV (reference sequence). The CDR3 has 15 amino acids. CDR3 nucleotides: TGTGCCAGCAGCCGAGGGTTAAACTCTGGAAACACCATATATTTT. It specifies CASSRGLNSGNTIYF.